Sequencing of this TCR beta chain was carried out in a study of control samples from healthy donors and cancer patients. TCRdb's copy holds only in-frame clones and misses some; the assay was immunoSEQ multiplex PCR. The sample yields 100,000 to 120,000 clones, 82% seen once. The germline CDR1 and CDR2 sequences are SGHVS and FQNEAQ. V was cut by 5 bases and J by 9 bases, with 13 bases left in between. There are 12 residues in the CDR3. The origin of this receptor is a man younger than 35 in good health. Material: blood. The chain combines TRBV7-8 with TRBJ1-1; no firm D call. Here the CDR3 reads CASSPIQPKAFF. The CDR3, as DNA: TGTGCCAGCAGCCCTATACAACCTAAAGCTTTCTTT. Filled out from reference TRBV7-8 and TRBJ1-1, the complete variable domain reads GAGVSQSPRYKVAKRGQDVALRCDPISGHVSLFWYQQALGQGPEFLTYFQNEAQLDKSGLPSDRFFAERPEGSVSTLKIQRTQQEDSAVYLCASSPIQPKAFFGQGTRLTVV.